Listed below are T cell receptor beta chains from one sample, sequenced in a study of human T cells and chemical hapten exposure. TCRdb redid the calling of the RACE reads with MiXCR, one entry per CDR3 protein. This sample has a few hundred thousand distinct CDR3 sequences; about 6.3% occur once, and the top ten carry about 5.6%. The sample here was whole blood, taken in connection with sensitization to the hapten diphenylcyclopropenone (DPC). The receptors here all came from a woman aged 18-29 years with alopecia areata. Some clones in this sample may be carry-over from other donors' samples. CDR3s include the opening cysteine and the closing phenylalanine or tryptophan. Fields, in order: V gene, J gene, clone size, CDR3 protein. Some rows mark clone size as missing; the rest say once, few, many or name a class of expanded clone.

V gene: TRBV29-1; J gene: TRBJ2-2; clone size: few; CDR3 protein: CSVADRGPVSTGELFF
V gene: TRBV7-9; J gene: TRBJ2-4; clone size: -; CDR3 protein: CASREGGLDIQYF
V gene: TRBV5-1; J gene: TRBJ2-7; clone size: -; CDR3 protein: CASSPRQPTYEQYF
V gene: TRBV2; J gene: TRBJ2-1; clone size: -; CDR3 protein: CASSEAGGIDEQFF
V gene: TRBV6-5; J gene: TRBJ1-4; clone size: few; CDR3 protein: CASSYSSWTNEKLFF
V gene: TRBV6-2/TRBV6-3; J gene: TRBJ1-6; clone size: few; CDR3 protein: CASSWAPDGISYNSPLHF
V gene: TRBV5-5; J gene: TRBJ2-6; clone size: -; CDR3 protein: CASGLKISGANVLTF
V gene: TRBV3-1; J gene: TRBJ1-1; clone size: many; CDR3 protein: CASSQDNRGAFF
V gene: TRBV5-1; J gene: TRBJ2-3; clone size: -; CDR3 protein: CASREGGGLPTDTQYF
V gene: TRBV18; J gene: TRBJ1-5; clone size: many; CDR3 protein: CASSPGTDGQPQHF
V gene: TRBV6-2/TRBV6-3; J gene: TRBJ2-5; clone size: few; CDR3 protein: CASSYDETQYF
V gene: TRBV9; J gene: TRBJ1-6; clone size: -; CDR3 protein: CVSSKHRGLNSPLHF
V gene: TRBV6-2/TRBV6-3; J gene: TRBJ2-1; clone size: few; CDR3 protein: CASIRTSGYNEQFF
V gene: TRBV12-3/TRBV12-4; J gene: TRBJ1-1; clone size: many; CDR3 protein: CASSLALGTEAFF
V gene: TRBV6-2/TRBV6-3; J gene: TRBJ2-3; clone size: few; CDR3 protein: CASMGGPDTQYF
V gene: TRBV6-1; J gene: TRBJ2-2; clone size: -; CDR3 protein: CASSDLAGASNTGELFF
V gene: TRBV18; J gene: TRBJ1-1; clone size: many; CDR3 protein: CASSPFSYHAFF
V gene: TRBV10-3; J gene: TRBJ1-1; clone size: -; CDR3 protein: CAISEPADTEAFF
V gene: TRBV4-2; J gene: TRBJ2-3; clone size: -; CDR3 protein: CASSQDIGGLQYF
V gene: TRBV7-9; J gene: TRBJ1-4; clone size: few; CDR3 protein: CASSKGQGIFATNEKLFF
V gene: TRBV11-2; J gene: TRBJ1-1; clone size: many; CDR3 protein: CASSPVAFKDTEAFF
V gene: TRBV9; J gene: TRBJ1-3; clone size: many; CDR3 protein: CASSASGGGQGDHTIYF
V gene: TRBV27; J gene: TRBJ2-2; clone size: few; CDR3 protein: CASSTDRGKAGELFF
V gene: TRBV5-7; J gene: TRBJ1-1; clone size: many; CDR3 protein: CASSPRHAPNTEAFF
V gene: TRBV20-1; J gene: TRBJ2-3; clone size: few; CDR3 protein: CSARRDRGTDTQYF
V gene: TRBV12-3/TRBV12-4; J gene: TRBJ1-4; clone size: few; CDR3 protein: CASSPQGRANEKLFF
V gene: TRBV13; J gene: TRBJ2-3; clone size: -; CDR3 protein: CASSQESGGPDTQYF
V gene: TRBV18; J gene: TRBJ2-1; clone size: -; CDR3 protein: CASSPLRVIEGQFF
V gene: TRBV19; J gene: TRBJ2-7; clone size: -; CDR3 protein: CASSIRAGGLLEQYF
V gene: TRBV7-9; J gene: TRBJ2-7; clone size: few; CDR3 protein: CASSLAGRQNYEQYF
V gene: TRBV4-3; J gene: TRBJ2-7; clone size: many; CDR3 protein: CASSQDFLAAFSYEQYF
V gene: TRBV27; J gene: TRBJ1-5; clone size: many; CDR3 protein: CASSVQGDQPQHF
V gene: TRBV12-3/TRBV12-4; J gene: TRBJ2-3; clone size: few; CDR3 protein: CASSLIAVTDTQYF
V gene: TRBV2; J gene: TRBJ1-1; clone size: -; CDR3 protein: CASSEWPGATEAFF
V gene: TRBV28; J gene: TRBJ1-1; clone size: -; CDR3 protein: CASRSGQPVEAFF
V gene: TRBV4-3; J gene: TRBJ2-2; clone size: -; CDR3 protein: CASSQEASGAYTGELFF
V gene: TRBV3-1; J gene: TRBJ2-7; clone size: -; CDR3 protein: CASSQDGWSYEQYF
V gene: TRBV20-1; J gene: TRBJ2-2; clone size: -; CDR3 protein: CSASEGLNTGELFF
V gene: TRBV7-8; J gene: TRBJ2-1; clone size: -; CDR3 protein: CASSLPSGGFTNNEQFF
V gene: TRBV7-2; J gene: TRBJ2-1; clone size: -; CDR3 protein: CASSPSGGVGNEQFF
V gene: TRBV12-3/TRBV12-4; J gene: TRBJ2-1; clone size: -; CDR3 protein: CASSGGQGQSSYNEQFF
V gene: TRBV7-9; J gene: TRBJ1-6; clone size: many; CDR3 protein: CASSRDTASLHF
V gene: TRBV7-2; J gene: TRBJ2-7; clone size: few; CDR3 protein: CASSSGAAPREQYF
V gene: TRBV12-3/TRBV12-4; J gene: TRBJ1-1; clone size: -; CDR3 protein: CASSFQGNLAFF
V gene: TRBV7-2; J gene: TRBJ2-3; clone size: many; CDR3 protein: CASSPRLAGGSTDTQYF
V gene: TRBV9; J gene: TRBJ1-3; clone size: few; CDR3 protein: CASSQLNGNTIYF
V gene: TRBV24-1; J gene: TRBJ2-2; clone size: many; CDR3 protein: CATSDPTAGLGGELFF
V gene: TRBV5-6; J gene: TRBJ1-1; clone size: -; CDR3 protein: CASSSGLSPGAFF
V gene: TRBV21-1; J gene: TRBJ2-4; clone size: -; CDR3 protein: CASSSRTRDKGKRRNIQYF
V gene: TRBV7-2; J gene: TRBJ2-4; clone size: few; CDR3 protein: CASSQGLAVGNIQYF
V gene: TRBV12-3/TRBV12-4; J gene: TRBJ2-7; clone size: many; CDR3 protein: CASSLAAYEQYF